This passage covers 7 T cell receptor beta chains from one sample sequenced in a study of blood T cell repertoires in COVID-19 (TCRdb year 2020). The method was the immunoSEQ multiplex PCR assay. The table was pulled from immuneACCESS by TCRdb, which kept in-frame rearrangements only. Such tables lose some clones; where checked, under half of the loss comes from unresolved V genes, and the rest has no known cause. The sample table holds around 390,000 clones, of which around 87% were seen once. The top ten clonotypes cover approximately 10% of the sample. Material: PBMCs or T cells enriched from blood (not recorded which). These TCRs come from a woman aged 45-59 years who had recovered from COVID-19.

The rearrangement joins TRBV7-9 to TRBJ1-1, with 9 positions matching TRBD1. Unmatched junction bases numbered 3, after V lost 0 bases and J lost 4 bases. CDR3 size: 15 residues. Germline CDR1 SEHNR, CDR2 FQNEAQ (reference sequence). In nucleotides, the CDR3 is TGTGCCAGCAGCTTAGCCGGGACAGGGCGCACTGAAGCTTTCTTT. Translated, it gives CASSLAGTGRTEAFF.

The gene calls are TRBV28 and TRBJ1-4; D is ambiguous. The germline V gene encodes CDR1 MDHEN and CDR2 SYDVKM. V was trimmed by 3 bases and J by 8 bases, leaving 13 bases between them. This CDR3 spans 14 amino acids. The CDR3 here is CASSFPPKEEKLFF. CDR3 DNA: TGTGCCAGCAGTTTTCCCCCGAAAGAGGAAAAACTGTTTTTT.

V is TRBV19 and J is TRBJ2-3; 8 positions match TRBD2. The CDR3 contains 15 residues. Looked up from germline, CDR1 is LNHDA and CDR2 is SQIVND (reference sequence). After removal of 2 bases from V and 4 bases from J, the junction contained 5 bases not matched to a gene. DNA of the CDR3: TGTGCCAGTAGTATATCGGGGGGGTCGGCAGATACGCAGTATTTT. Translated: CASSISGGSADTQYF.

The V gene is TRBV7-3, the J gene TRBJ2-3; tentatively, D is TRBD2 (5 bases). This CDR3 is 14 amino acids long. V was clipped by 5 bases and J by 0 bases, with 9 bases between them. Germline V gene sequence: CDR1 SGHTA, CDR2 FQGTGA. The CDR3 nucleotides are TGTGCCAGCAGCCCCACGGGAAGCACAGATACGCAGTATTTT. This codes for CASSPTGSTDTQYF.

This clone was detected only a few times. V gene TRBV13 combines with J gene TRBJ2-2; 8 bases fit TRBD1. Germline-derived CDR1 and CDR2 are PRHDT and FYEKMQ (reference sequence). The length of the CDR3 is 15 residues. After removal of 4 bases from V and 1 base from J, the junction contained 2 bases not matched to a gene. CDR3 nucleotides: TGTGCCAGCAGCTGGACAGGGATGAACACCGGGGAGCTGTTTTTT. Its protein is CASSWTGMNTGELFF.

This sequence joins TRBV19 and TRBJ1-5, with TRBD1 identical over 9 bases. Trimming removed 4 bases from V and 6 bases from J; junction bases left unmatched: 10. The germline V gene encodes CDR1 LNHDA and CDR2 SQIVND (reference sequence). The CDR3 loop spans 16 amino acids. The CDR3 loop is CASSKGTQGAGQPQHF. The CDR3 bases are TGTGCCAGTAGTAAGGGGACACAGGGGGCTGGTCAGCCCCAGCATTTT. The variable domain in full, completed from reference TRBV19 and TRBJ1-5, reads DGGITQSPKYLFRKEGQNVTLSCEQNLNHDAMYWYRQDPGQGLRLIYYSQIVNDFQKGDIAEGYSVSREKKESFPLTVTSAQKNPTAFYLCASSKGTQGAGQPQHFGDGTRLSIL.

The chain combines TRBV2 with TRBJ1-5; D ambiguous. The ends were cut back, 5 bases at V and 0 bases at J, with 17 bases in the middle. The CDR3 has 17 amino acids. Germline lookup yields CDR1 SNHLY and CDR2 FYNNEI. The CDR3 loop is CASSRSKYINSNQPQHF. CDR3 bases: TGTGCCAGCAGTCGCTCGAAATACATCAATAGCAATCAGCCCCAGCATTTT.